The 12 T cell receptor beta chains in this list originate from one sample, sequenced in a study of long-term antiretroviral therapy in people with HIV. Sequencing used immunoSEQ v3.0 at survey level. This table comes from immunoSEQ multiplex PCR, and its TCRdb copy is limited to in-frame clones, with some not included. The data contain over 25,000 clones, approximately 81% of them singletons. Sample: unsorted PBMCs, taken 3 years after starting antiretroviral therapy. These receptors were obtained from a man in his forties or fifties with HIV.

This chain connects TRBV11-2 to TRBJ2-3, with D uncertain. This CDR3 region has 13 residues. V gave up 1 base and J gave up 1 base, with 3 bases separating them. Germline CDR1 SGHAT, CDR2 FQNNGV. The CDR3 coding sequence is TGTGCCAGCAGCTTAGGGGGCACAGATACGCAGTATTTT. This encodes CASSLGGTDTQYF.

The rearrangement joins TRBV7-2 to TRBJ2-1; no firm D call. With 2 bases removed from V and 4 bases from J, the gap between germline ends came to 12 bases. The germline CDR1 and CDR2 sequences are SGHTA and FQGNSA. The CDR3 length is 15 residues. The CDR3, as DNA: TGTGCCAGCAGCTTATCAGGCGGCCCGTACAATGAGCAGTTCTTC. Its protein product is CASSLSGGPYNEQFF.

This CDR3 is CASSQDPTGKYEQYF. CDR3 nucleotides: TGCGCCAGCAGCCAAGATCCTACAGGGAAATACGAGCAGTACTTC. V gene TRBV4-1 combines with J gene TRBJ2-7; tentatively, D is TRBD1 (6 bases). The CDR3 has 15 residues. CDR1 MGHRA and CDR2 YSYEKL come from the germline V gene. V was clipped by 0 bases and J by 4 bases, with 13 bases between them.

The chain employs TRBV5-1 and TRBJ2-1; D unclear. V lost 1 base and J lost 9, with 8 bases in between. The CDR3 totals 12 residues. Per the germline V gene, CDR1 is SGHRS and CDR2 is YFSETQ. The CDR3 DNA is TGCGCCAGCAGCTTGAGGGATACTGAGCAGTTCTTC. As protein: CASSLRDTEQFF.

The chain couples TRBV2 to TRBJ2-1; TRBD1 matches 7 bases. Per the germline V gene, CDR1 is SNHLY and CDR2 is FYNNEI. The CDR3 is made up of 13 amino acids. The trim removed 4 bases at V and 9 bases at J, leaving 6 bases unmatched. CDR3 in amino acids: CASSGGQVGEQFF. The CDR3 nucleotides read TGTGCCAGCAGTGGTGGACAGGTTGGTGAGCAGTTCTTC.

The rearrangement joins TRBV7-9 to TRBJ1-1; D is undetermined. This CDR3 region has 14 residues. Looked up from germline, CDR1 is SEHNR and CDR2 is FQNEAQ (reference sequence). The V end was cut by 1 base, the J end by 0 bases, with 6 bases between. The CDR3, as DNA: TGTGCCAGCAGCTTAGACGGTATGAACACTGAAGCTTTCTTT. The encoded protein is CASSLDGMNTEAFF.

The chain joins TRBV9 to TRBJ1-1; D is undetermined. V lost 3 bases and J lost 3, with 12 bases in between. Germline V gene lookup returns CDR1 SGDLS and CDR2 YYNGEE. This CDR3 spans 14 amino acids. Here the CDR3 DNA reads TGTGCCAGCAGCGCCTCGGTTGGGGACACTGAAGCTTTCTTT. It translates to CASSASVGDTEAFF. The full variable domain, completed using reference TRBV9 and TRBJ1-1, is DSGVTQTPKHLITATGQRVTLRCSPRSGDLSVYWYQQSLDQGLQFLIQYYNGEERAKGNILERFSAQQFPDLHSELNLSSLELGDSALYFCASSASVGDTEAFFGQGTRLTVV.

This sequence joins TRBV7-9 and TRBJ2-5, with 11 nucleotides matching TRBD1. V lost 5 bases, J lost 3 bases, and 5 bases stayed unmatched. Germline CDR1 SEHNR, CDR2 FQNEAQ (reference sequence). CDR3 length: 15 residues. CDR3 protein: CASSPWTGGKETQYF. The CDR3 bases are TGTGCCAGCAGCCCATGGACAGGGGGCAAAGAGACCCAGTACTTC. The whole variable domain, filled in from reference TRBV7-9 and TRBJ2-5, reads DTGVSQNPRHKITKRGQNVTFRCDPISEHNRLYWYRQTLGQGPEFLTYFQNEAQLEKSRLLSDRFSAERPKGSFSTLEIQRTEQGDSAMYLCASSPWTGGKETQYFGPGTRLLVL.

CDR3 bases: TGTGCCTGGACAGGGGCGGGACAGGGTTTAAGGAACGAGCAGTACTTC. This gives the protein CAWTGAGQGLRNEQYF. The chain employs TRBV30 and TRBJ2-7; TRBD1 agrees at 9 bases. The CDR3 is made up of 16 amino acids. Germline loops: CDR1 GTSNPN, CDR2 SVGIG (reference sequence). The V gene end was trimmed by 4 bases and the J gene end by 5 bases; junction bases not matched to a gene: 15. The whole variable domain, remainder taken from reference TRBV30 and TRBJ2-7, is SQTIHQWPATLVQPVGSPLSLECTVEGTSNPNLYWYRQAAGRGLQLLFYSVGIGQISSEVPQNLSASRPQDRQFILSSKKLLLSDSGFYLCAWTGAGQGLRNEQYFGPGTRLTVT.

V is TRBV11-3 and J is TRBJ1-4; D is unresolved. This CDR3 is 13 amino acids long. Germline CDR1 reads SGHNT; CDR2 reads YENEEA. V was cut by 1 base and J by 7 bases, with 7 bases left in between. CDR3 region: CASSLGWGEKLFF. CDR3 DNA sequence: TGTGCCAGCAGCTTAGGATGGGGTGAAAAACTGTTTTTT.

The chain recombines TRBV10-3 with TRBJ1-1, with D hard to call. The V end lost 6 bases, the J end lost 0 bases, and 8 bases lay between the germline ends. Germline CDR1 is ENHRY and CDR2 is SYGVKD. The length of the CDR3 is 13 residues. The CDR3 DNA sequence: TGTGCCATCAGCCAACAGATGAACACTGAAGCTTTCTTT. This codes for CAISQQMNTEAFF.

This chain connects TRBV12-5 to TRBJ1-1; possibly TRBD1 for D (6 bases). Per the germline V gene, CDR1 is LGHNT and CDR2 is FRNRAP. V was cut by 7 bases and J by 2 bases, with 17 bases left in between. CDR3 length equals 15 residues. CDR3 in DNA: TGTGCTAGTGTCTTTCGGGGGGGCCTAAACACTGAAGCTTTCTTT. This translates into CASVFRGGLNTEAFF. Full variable domain (remainder filled in from reference TRBV12-5 and TRBJ1-1): DARVTQTPRHKVTEMGQEVTMRCQPILGHNTVFWYRQTMMQGLELLAYFRNRAPLDDSGMPKDRFSAEMPDATLATLKIQPSEPRDSAVYFCASVFRGGLNTEAFFGQGTRLTVV.